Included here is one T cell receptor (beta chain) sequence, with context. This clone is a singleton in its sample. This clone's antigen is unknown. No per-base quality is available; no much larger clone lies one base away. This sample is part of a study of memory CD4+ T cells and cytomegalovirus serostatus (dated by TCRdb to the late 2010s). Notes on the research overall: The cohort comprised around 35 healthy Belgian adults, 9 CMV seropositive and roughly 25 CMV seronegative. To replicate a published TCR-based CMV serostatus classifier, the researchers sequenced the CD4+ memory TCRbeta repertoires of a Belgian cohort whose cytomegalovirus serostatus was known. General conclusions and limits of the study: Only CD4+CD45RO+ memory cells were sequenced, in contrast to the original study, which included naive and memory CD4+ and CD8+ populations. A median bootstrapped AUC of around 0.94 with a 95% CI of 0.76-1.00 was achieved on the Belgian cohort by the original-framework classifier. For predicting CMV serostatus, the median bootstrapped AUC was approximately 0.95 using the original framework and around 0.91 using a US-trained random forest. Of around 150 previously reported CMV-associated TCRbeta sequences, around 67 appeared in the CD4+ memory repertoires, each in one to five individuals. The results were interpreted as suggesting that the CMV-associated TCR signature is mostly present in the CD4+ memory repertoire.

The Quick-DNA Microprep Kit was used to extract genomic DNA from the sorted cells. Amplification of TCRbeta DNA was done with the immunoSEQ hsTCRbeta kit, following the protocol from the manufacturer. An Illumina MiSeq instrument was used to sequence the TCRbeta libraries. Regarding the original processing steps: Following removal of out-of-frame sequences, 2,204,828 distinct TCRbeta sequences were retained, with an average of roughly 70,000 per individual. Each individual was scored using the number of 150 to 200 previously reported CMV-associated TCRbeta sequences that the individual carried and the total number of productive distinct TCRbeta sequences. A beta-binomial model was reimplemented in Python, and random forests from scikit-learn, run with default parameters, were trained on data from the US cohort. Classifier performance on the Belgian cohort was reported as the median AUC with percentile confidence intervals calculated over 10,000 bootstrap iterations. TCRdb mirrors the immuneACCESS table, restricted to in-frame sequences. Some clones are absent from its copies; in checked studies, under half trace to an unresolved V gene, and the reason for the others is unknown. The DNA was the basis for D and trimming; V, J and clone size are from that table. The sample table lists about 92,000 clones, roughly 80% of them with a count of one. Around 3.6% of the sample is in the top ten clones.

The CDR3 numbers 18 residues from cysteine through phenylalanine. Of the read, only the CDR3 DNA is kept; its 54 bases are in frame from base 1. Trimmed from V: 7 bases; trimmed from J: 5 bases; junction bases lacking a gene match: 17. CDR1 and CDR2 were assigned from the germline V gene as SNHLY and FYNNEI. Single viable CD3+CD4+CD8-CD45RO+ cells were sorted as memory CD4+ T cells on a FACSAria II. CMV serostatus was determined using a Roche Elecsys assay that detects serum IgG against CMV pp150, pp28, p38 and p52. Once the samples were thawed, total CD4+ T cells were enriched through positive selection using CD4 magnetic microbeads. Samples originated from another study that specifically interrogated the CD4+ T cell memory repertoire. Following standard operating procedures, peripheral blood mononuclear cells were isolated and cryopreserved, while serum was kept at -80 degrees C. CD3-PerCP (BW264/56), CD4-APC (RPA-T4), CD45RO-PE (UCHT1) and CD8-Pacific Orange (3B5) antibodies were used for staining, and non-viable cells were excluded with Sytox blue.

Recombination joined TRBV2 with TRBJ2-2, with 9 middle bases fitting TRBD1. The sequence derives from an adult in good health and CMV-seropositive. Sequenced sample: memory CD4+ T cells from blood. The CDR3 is CASTLGGYRGPRTGELFF. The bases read TGTGCCAGCACTCTGGGGGGGTACAGGGGGCCGCGAACCGGGGAGCTGTTTTTT.